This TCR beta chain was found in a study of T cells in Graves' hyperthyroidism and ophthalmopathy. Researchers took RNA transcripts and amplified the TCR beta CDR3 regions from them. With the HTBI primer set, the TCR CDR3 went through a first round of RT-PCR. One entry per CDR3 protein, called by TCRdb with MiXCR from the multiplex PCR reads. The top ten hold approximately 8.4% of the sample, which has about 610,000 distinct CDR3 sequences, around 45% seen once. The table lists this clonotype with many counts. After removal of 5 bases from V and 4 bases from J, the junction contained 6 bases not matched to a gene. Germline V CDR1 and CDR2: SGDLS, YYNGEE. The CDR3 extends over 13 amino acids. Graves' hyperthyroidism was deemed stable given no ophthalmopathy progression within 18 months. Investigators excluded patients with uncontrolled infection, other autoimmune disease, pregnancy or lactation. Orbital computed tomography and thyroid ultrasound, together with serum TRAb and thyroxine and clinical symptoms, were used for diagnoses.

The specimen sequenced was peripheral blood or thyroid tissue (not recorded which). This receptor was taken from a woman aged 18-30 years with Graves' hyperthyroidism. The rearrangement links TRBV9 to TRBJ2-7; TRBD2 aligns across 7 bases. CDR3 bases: TGTGCCAGCAGTCCGGGACTAACATACGAGCAGTACTTC. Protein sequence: CASSPGLTYEQYF.